This T cell receptor beta chain was profiled in a study of blood T cell repertoires in COVID-19. Overall study context: The United States, Italy and Spain provided the acute and convalescent COVID-19 samples. The analysed material was cDNA or gDNA that came from T cells, B-cell-depleted T cells, or PBMCs.

In the study's own analysis: Reference gene primers were amplified, and this amplification served to estimate nucleated cell counts. Produced via immunoSEQ multiplex PCR; TCRdb's table is partial and in-frame only. That table gives V, J and clone size, and the DNA gave D and trimming. The sample holds over 150,000 clones; about 90% are singletons and the top ten take under 0.6%. V lost 5 bases, J lost 16 bases, and 15 bases stayed unmatched. The CDR3 spans 15 residues. Germline V gene sequence: CDR1 SEHNR, CDR2 FQNEAQ (reference sequence). The gene calls are TRBV7-9 and TRBJ2-1; the match to TRBD2 covers 12 bases. The source is a man between 50 and 59 years old with acute or convalescent COVID-19. Sequencing was done on a sample of peripheral blood. The CDR3 nucleotides are TGTGCCAGCAGCCCCGCGGGACGGCTAGCGGGAGGGCCCTTCTTC. The encoded protein is CASSPAGRLAGGPFF.